What follows are 22 T cell receptor beta chains derived from one specimen sequenced in a study of technical replicates of blood from a few donors. The protocol was immunoSEQ multiplex PCR, while the TCRdb copy is restricted to in-frame clones and leaves out a portion. The data contain about 88,000 clones, approximately 90% of them singletons. Sequencing used T cells isolated from PBMCs. The receptors originated from a human donor in good health.

The chain has TRBV6-1 and TRBJ2-7, with D possibly matching TRBD1 (5 bases). Trimming stripped 0 bases from V and 2 bases from J, with 11 bases between. Germline V CDR1 and CDR2: MNHNS, SASEGT. The CDR3 consists of 15 residues. CDR3: CASSEASAGPYEQYF. CDR3 sequence (DNA): TGTGCCAGCAGTGAAGCGTCGGCAGGGCCCTACGAGCAGTACTTC.

The chain uses TRBV6-1 and TRBJ2-3, with a possible D match to TRBD1 (6 bases). Deletions cut 6 bases from V and 0 bases from J, with 10 bases between. Germline V gene data show CDR1 as MNHNS and CDR2 as SASEGT. This CDR3 is built from 14 residues. In DNA, the CDR3 is TGTGCCAGCAGCGTAGACAGGAGCACAGATACGCAGTATTTT. It is translated as CASSVDRSTDTQYF.

The chain carries TRBV9 and TRBJ2-1; TRBD2 agrees at 8 bases. This CDR3 comprises 16 residues. Trimming at V came to 0 bases and at J to 0 bases, leaving 2 bases not matched to a gene. The germline V gene encodes CDR1 SGDLS and CDR2 YYNGEE. CDR3 residues: CASSVEGLGSYNEQFF. CDR3 DNA sequence: TGTGCCAGCAGCGTAGAGGGACTAGGCTCCTACAATGAGCAGTTCTTC.

The rearrangement uses TRBV5-4 and TRBJ2-7; TRBD2 matches 9 bases. The CDR3 totals 17 residues. Trimming took 0 bases from V and 3 from J; bases not matched to a gene: 10. The V gene's germline CDR1 is SGHNT and CDR2 YYREEE (reference sequence). For the CDR3, the DNA is TGTGCCAGCAGCTTGGGCCCCGCCTCTAGCGGGGACTACGAGCAGTACTTC. It translates to CASSLGPASSGDYEQYF.

This chain connects TRBV27 to TRBJ1-1; D possibly corresponds to TRBD1 (5 bases). The CDR3 covers 13 residues. Trimming took off 5 bases at V and 1 base at J, with 8 bases between the two ends. Germline assignment: CDR1 MNHEY and CDR2 SMNVEV (reference sequence). The CDR3 loop reads CASSKDTNTEAFF. The CDR3 DNA is TGTGCCAGCAGTAAGGACACGAACACTGAAGCTTTCTTT.

This chain joins TRBV27 and TRBJ2-7, with D maybe TRBD1 (5 bases). The CDR3 has 14 amino acids. V was shortened by 2 bases and J by 3 bases, with 11 bases between the two germline ends. Germline V gene data show CDR1 as MNHEY and CDR2 as SMNVEV (reference sequence). The CDR3 sequence: CASSLGPGIYEQYF. In DNA, the CDR3 is TGTGCCAGCAGTTTAGGTCCAGGGATCTACGAGCAGTACTTC.

CDR3 region: CASGRGNEQFF. DNA for the CDR3: TGTGCCAGCGGGCGGGGGAATGAGCAGTTCTTC. V and J are TRBV27 and TRBJ2-1, with 7 bases fitting TRBD2. Germline CDR1 is MNHEY and CDR2 is SMNVEV (reference sequence). J lost 7 bases, V lost 8 bases, and 2 bases had no gene match. The CDR3 length is 11 residues.

The genes are TRBV30 and TRBJ1-5; D is possibly TRBD1 (5 bases). Germline V gene lookup returns CDR1 GTSNPN and CDR2 SVGIG (reference sequence). There are 15 residues in the CDR3. Trimming removed 2 bases at V and 5 bases at J, with 16 bases between. CDR3 nucleotides: TGTGCCTGGAGTACCACCGGGACTGCCGATCAGCCCCAGCATTTT. Translation: CAWSTTGTADQPQHF.

The J gene is TRBJ2-1, the V gene TRBV12-5, with D unresolved. The CDR3 has 14 residues. Trimming removed 1 base at V and 1 base at J, with 5 bases between. Germline assignment: CDR1 LGHNT and CDR2 FRNRAP. DNA of the CDR3: TGTGCTAGTGGTTTGGGACTGTCCTACAATGAGCAGTTCTTC. This translates into CASGLGLSYNEQFF.

The chain carries TRBV27 and TRBJ1-2, with TRBD1 as a possible D gene (6 bases). CDR3 size: 13 residues. Germline loops: CDR1 MNHEY, CDR2 SMNVEV (reference sequence). V lost 5 bases and J 2 bases, leaving 9 bases between the germline ends. This CDR3 is CASSAQGNYGYTF. The CDR3 bases are TGTGCCAGCAGTGCACAGGGCAACTATGGCTACACCTTC.

This clone was counted a single time. The chain uses TRBV15 and TRBJ2-4; D is undetermined. Germline V gene sequence: CDR1 LNHNV, CDR2 YYDKDF (reference sequence). The CDR3 sequence is 13 residues long. The germline V and J ends were trimmed by 8 bases and 1 base, with 9 bases remaining between them. The CDR3 protein is CATGLLAKNIQYF. The DNA of the CDR3 is TGTGCCACCGGGCTTTTGGCCAAAAACATTCAGTACTTC.

V is TRBV7-9 and J is TRBJ2-3; possibly TRBD1 for D (7 bases). The CDR3 is made up of 14 amino acids. Trimming shortened V by 6 bases and J by 2 bases, and 12 bases separated the two germline ends. Germline assignment: CDR1 SEHNR and CDR2 FQNEAQ (reference sequence). CDR3 region: CASRGGQYTDTQYF. In nucleotides, the CDR3 is TGTGCCAGCAGGGGGGGACAGTACACAGATACGCAGTATTTT.

This rearrangement joins TRBV5-1 to TRBJ2-2; 10 bases map to TRBD2. The CDR3 consists of 15 residues. Germline CDR1 and CDR2: SGHRS and YFSETQ. V was clipped by 4 bases and J by 4 bases; unmatched bases: 4. In DNA, the CDR3 is TGCGCCAGCAGCGTGGGACTAGCGCCCACCGGGGAGCTGTTTTTT. It yields the protein CASSVGLAPTGELFF.

This chain joins TRBV5-1 and TRBJ2-2; D not certain. This CDR3 has 14 residues. Germline CDR1 is SGHRS and CDR2 is YFSETQ. The V end lost 0 bases, the J end lost 0 bases, and 3 bases lay between the germline ends. The CDR3 DNA sequence: TGCGCCAGCAGCTTGGACACGAACACCGGGGAGCTGTTTTTT. It translates to CASSLDTNTGELFF. The variable domain in full, with the rest retrieved from reference TRBV5-1 and TRBJ2-2, is KAGVTQTPRYLIKTRGQQVTLSCSPISGHRSVSWYQQTPGQGLQFLFEYFSETQRNKGNFPGRFSGRQFSNSRSEMNVSTLELGDSALYLCASSLDTNTGELFFGEGSRLTVL.

The V gene is TRBV11-3, the J gene TRBJ2-7; TRBD1 matches at 8 bases. Germline trimming cut 3 bases from V and 2 bases from J; bases unmatched to any gene: 6. The CDR3 totals 15 residues. Germline lookup yields CDR1 SGHNT and CDR2 YENEEA. CDR3 nucleotides: TGTGCCAGCAGCTTTCACCAACAGGGGGCCTACGAGCAGTACTTC. It specifies CASSFHQQGAYEQYF.

This chain links TRBV27 with TRBJ1-6; D ambiguous. Between the trimmed V and J ends, which lost 8 bases and 10 bases, there was a span of 18 bases. In germline, CDR1 is MNHEY, CDR2 SMNVEV (reference sequence). The CDR3 loop spans 14 amino acids. The CDR3 DNA reads TGTGCCAGCTCTAGCATGGGGAATTTCTCACCCCTCCACTTT. Protein product: CASSSMGNFSPLHF.

This rearrangement joins TRBV6-6 to TRBJ2-1; maybe TRBD1 (5 bases). CDR1 and CDR2 from the germline V gene are MNHNY and SVGAGI (reference sequence). The CDR3 contains 13 residues. Trimming stripped 6 bases from V and 4 bases from J, with 10 bases between. For the CDR3, the DNA is TGTGCCAGCAGGGCTGACAGATACAATGAGCAGTTCTTC. Its protein product is CASRADRYNEQFF.

This chain connects TRBV5-1 to TRBJ2-5; D perhaps matches TRBD1 (6 bases). The germline CDR1 and CDR2 sequences are SGHRS and YFSETQ. This CDR3 spans 14 amino acids. Deletions cut 1 base from V and 4 bases from J, with 11 bases between. CDR3 nucleotide sequence: TGCGCCAGCAGCTTGAGGGGGTCGGGAGAGACCCAGTACTTC. The encoded protein is CASSLRGSGETQYF. Full variable domain (missing parts from reference TRBV5-1 and TRBJ2-5): KAGVTQTPRYLIKTRGQQVTLSCSPISGHRSVSWYQQTPGQGLQFLFEYFSETQRNKGNFPGRFSGRQFSNSRSEMNVSTLELGDSALYLCASSLRGSGETQYFGPGTRLLVL.

The V call is TRBV29-1, the J call TRBJ2-7, with 7 bases identical to TRBD2. The CDR3 is 13 amino acids. Trimming at V came to 4 bases and at J to 2 bases, leaving 5 bases not matched to a gene. Germline V gene data show CDR1 as SQVTM and CDR2 as ANQGSEA. The CDR3 is CSVGGGGTYEQYF. The CDR3 coding sequence is TGCAGCGTTGGGGGCGGGGGTACCTACGAGCAGTACTTC.

This clone was seen only once. The rearrangement uses TRBV6-5 and TRBJ2-7; D is possibly TRBD2 (5 bases). The CDR3 runs to 14 residues. Looked up from germline, CDR1 is MNHEY and CDR2 is SVGAGI. V was pared by 6 bases and J by 7 bases, with 19 bases between. The CDR3 sequence is CASSPLHRGGEQYF. Written as DNA, the CDR3 is TGTGCCAGCAGCCCCCTACACCGGGGTGGGGAGCAGTACTTC.

The chain has TRBV4-1 and TRBJ2-1; D is perhaps TRBD2 (6 bases). Trimming removed 3 bases from V and 13 bases from J, with 16 bases in between. The CDR3 is made up of 13 amino acids. From germline, CDR1 is MGHRA and CDR2 YSYEKL. The CDR3 loop reads CASSQVLVGGQFF. The CDR3 coding sequence is TGCGCCAGCAGCCAGGTGTTGGTGGGAGGACAGTTCTTC.

This chain joins TRBV5-1 and TRBJ2-7; TRBD1 matches 8 bases. Germline V gene lookup returns CDR1 SGHRS and CDR2 YFSETQ. The CDR3 covers 13 residues. V gave up 4 bases and J gave up 7 bases; unmatched junction bases: 7. The CDR3 DNA reads TGCGCCAGCAGCGACCAACAGGGGGTTGAGCAGTACTTC. Residues: CASSDQQGVEQYF.